Each of the 10 T cell receptor beta chains below was sequenced from the same sample in a study of cytomegalovirus exposure and HLA in healthy donors. Vbeta (60) and Jbeta (13) primers were used in the PCR. Sequencing was performed with immunoSEQ multiplex PCR; in TCRdb, only in-frame clones are kept and a portion is missing. The table records approximately 70,000 clones, around two thirds of them present only once. Sequencing was performed on PBMCs. Receptors originate from a human donor in good health.

The chain couples TRBV29-1 to TRBJ2-1; possible D gene TRBD2, 6 bases. Germline V gene lookup returns CDR1 SQVTM and CDR2 ANQGSEA. Trimming stripped 3 bases from V and 5 bases from J, with 14 bases between. The length of the CDR3 is 14 residues. The CDR3 spells CSVESPGEDNEQFF. The DNA for the CDR3 is TGCAGCGTTGAGTCCCCGGGGGAGGACAATGAGCAGTTCTTC.

This rearrangement joins TRBV7-2 to TRBJ1-2, with TRBD1 as a possible D gene (5 bases). This CDR3 contains 14 residues. Germline V gene data show CDR1 as SGHTA and CDR2 as FQGNSA. V was cut by 5 bases and J by 8 bases, with 18 bases left in between. CDR3 region: CASSKEKGVYGYTF. CDR3 bases: TGTGCCAGCAGCAAAGAGAAAGGGGTTTACGGCTACACCTTC.

The J gene is TRBJ2-2, the V gene TRBV30; D perhaps matches TRBD2 (5 bases). The germline V gene has CDR1 GTSNPN and CDR2 SVGIG (reference sequence). V lost 1 base, J lost 7 bases, and 16 bases lay in between. The length of the CDR3 is 15 residues. The CDR3, as DNA: TGTGCCTGGAGTGAAAGCGGAATAGAGAGCGGGGAGCTGTTTTTT. Translated, it gives CAWSESGIESGELFF.

This chain uses TRBV2 with TRBJ2-7; 9 nucleotides agree with TRBD2. The germline gives CDR1 SNHLY, CDR2 FYNNEI. Trimming at V came to 8 bases and at J to 5 bases, leaving 13 bases not matched to a gene. CDR3 size: 15 residues. As DNA, the CDR3 is TGTGCCAGCCTTGGCCTTCTAGCGGGAAGCGACGAGCAGTACTTC. Its protein is CASLGLLAGSDEQYF.

The chain combines TRBV6-1 with TRBJ2-1, with 7 bases matching TRBD2. Germline V gives CDR1 MNHNS, CDR2 SASEGT. With 2 bases clipped from V and 4 bases from J, the junction kept 2 bases outside the gene matches. The CDR3 spans 14 residues. The CDR3 protein is CASSEQREYNEQFF. Here the CDR3 DNA reads TGTGCCAGCAGTGAACAGCGGGAATACAATGAGCAGTTCTTC.

A few counts support this clone. The rearrangement joins TRBV27 to TRBJ1-5; TRBD1 aligns across 7 bases. This CDR3 is 11 amino acids long. CDR1 and CDR2 from the germline V gene are MNHEY and SMNVEV (reference sequence). In nucleotides, the CDR3 is TGTGAGACAGGGCCAAATCAGCCCCAGCATTTT. The encoded protein is CETGPNQPQHF.

The CDR3 loop reads CASSQELAGGPKNIQYF. CDR3 nucleotide sequence: TGTGCCAGCAGCCAAGAACTAGCGGGAGGGCCCAAAAACATTCAGTACTTC. The chain employs TRBV4-2 and TRBJ2-4; 13 bases are a match to TRBD2. CDR1 and CDR2 from the germline V gene are LGHNA and YNFKEQ. V was clipped by 0 bases and J by 2 bases; unmatched bases: 1. The CDR3 length is 17 residues.

The rearrangement joins TRBV5-6 to TRBJ2-7; TRBD1 aligns across 8 bases. The CDR3 has 15 residues. CDR1 is SGHDT, CDR2 YYEEEE, per germline. V was clipped by 2 bases and J by 4 bases; unmatched bases: 8. The CDR3 reads CASSFLRQGNYEQYF. The DNA for the CDR3 is TGTGCCAGCAGCTTTCTACGACAGGGGAATTACGAGCAGTACTTC.

The genes are TRBV9 and TRBJ2-1; 10 bases are shared with TRBD2. Germline CDR1 and CDR2: SGDLS and YYNGEE. With V trimmed by 4 bases and J by 3 bases, 4 bases remained unmatched. This CDR3 is built from 15 residues. The CDR3 DNA is TGTGCCAGCAGCCTCCGGACTAGCGGCTACAATGAGCAGTTCTTC. Translated: CASSLRTSGYNEQFF. The whole variable domain, filled in from reference TRBV9 and TRBJ2-1, reads DSGVTQTPKHLITATGQRVTLRCSPRSGDLSVYWYQQSLDQGLQFLIQYYNGEERAKGNILERFSAQQFPDLHSELNLSSLELGDSALYFCASSLRTSGYNEQFFGPGTRLTVL.

V usage is TRBV25-1 and J usage is TRBJ1-2; D remains ambiguous. V was clipped by 3 bases and J by 8 bases, with 13 bases between them. There are 13 residues in the CDR3. Germline lookup yields CDR1 MGHDK and CDR2 SYGVNS. The DNA of the CDR3 is TGTGCCAGCAGTGAGCGGGGATCGGGCGGCTACACCTTC. This translates into CASSERGSGGYTF.